This TCR beta chain stems from a study of blood T cell repertoires in COVID-19. The CDR3 is made up of 16 amino acids. CDR1 SGHTA and CDR2 FQGNSA come from the germline V gene. V shed 2 bases, J shed 6 bases, and the junction held 9 bases outside the gene matches. The data were produced by immunoSEQ multiplex PCR, yet TCRdb's version contains in-frame clones alone and is incomplete. Of about 160,000 clones listed, 75% to 90% are singletons. The specimen was peripheral blood. The receptor comes from a woman aged 60-70 years with active or convalescent COVID-19. The chain links TRBV7-2 to TRBJ2-3; 9 bases align to TRBD2. The CDR3 DNA reads as TGTGCCAGCAGCTTACGCGGCGGGGGGGCACAGGATACGCAGTATTTT. It encodes CASSLRGGGAQDTQYF.